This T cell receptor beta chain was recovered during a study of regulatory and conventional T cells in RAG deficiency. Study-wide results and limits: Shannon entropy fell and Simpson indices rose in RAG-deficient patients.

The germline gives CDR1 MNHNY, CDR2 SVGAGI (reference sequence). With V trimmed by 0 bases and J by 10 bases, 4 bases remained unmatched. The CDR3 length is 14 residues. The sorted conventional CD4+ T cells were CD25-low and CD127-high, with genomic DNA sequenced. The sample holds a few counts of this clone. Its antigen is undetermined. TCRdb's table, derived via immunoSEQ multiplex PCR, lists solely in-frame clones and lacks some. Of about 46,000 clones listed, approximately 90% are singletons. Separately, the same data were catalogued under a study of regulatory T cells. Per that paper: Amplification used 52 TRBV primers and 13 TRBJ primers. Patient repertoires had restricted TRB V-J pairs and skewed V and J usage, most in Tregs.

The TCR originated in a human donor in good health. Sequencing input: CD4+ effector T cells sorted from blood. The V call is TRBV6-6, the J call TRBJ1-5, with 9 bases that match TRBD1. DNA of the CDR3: TGTGCCAGCAGTTACTCGACAGGGGGACGACCCCAGCATTTT. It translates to CASSYSTGGRPQHF.